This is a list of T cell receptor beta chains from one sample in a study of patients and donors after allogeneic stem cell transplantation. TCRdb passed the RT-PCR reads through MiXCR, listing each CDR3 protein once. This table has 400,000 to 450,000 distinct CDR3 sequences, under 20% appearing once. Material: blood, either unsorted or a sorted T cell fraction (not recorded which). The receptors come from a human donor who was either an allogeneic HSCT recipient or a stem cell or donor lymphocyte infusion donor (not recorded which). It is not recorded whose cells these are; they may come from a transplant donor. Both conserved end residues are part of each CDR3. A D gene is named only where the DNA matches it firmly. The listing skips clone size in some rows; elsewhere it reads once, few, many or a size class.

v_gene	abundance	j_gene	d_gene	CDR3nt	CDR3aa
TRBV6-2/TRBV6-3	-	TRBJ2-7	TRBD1	TGTGCCAGCAGTATCACAGGGGGCTTCTACGAGCAGTACTTC	CASSITGGFYEQYF
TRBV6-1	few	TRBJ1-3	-	TGTGCCAGCAGTGGAGACAGGTCGCAAGGAAACACCATATATTTT	CASSGDRSQGNTIYF
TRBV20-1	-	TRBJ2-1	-	TGCAGGGGGGCCACCTACAATGAGCAGTTCTTC	CRGATYNEQFF
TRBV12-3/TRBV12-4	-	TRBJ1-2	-	TGTGCCAGCACCCCCAAGGCAACTAACTATGGCTACACCTTC	CASTPKATNYGYTF
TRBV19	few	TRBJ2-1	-	TGTGCGGGGGGACAACTGGATGAGCAGTTCTTC	CAGGQLDEQFF
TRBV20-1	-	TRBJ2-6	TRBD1	TGCAGTGCAAGAGGAGGACAGGGGGCCGCTGGGTCTGGGGCCAACGTCCTGACTTTC	CSARGGQGAAGSGANVLTF
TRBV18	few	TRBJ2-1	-	TGTGCCAGCTCACCAGACCTCCCTATTGGGTTCTTC	CASSPDLPIGFF
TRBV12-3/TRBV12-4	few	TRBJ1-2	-	TGTGCCAGCAGTTTACAGGGCTTGAATAGTGGCTACACCTTC	CASSLQGLNSGYTF
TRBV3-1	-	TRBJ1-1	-	TGTGCCAGCAGCCGGCTAAGCTTGAACACTGAAGCTTTCTTT	CASSRLSLNTEAFF
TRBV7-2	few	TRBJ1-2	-	TGTGCCAGCAGCCCGGAAAGGCGGGGGGCCCTTAACTATGGCTACACCTTC	CASSPERRGALNYGYTF
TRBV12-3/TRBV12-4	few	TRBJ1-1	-	TGTGCCAGCACCCGAAGGCCGCTGAACACTGAAGCTTTCTTT	CASTRRPLNTEAFF
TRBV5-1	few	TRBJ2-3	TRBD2	TGCGCCAGCAGCATTACTAGCGGGGGTAGGAGGGGCACAGATACGCAGTATTTT	CASSITSGGRRGTDTQYF
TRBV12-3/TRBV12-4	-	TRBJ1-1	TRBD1	TGTGCCAGCACCCGGGACAGAGGGAACACTGAAGCTTTCTTT	CASTRDRGNTEAFF
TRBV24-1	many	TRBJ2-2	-	TGTGCCACCAGTGACCCGGTTAACACCGGGGAGCTGTTTTTT	CATSDPVNTGELFF
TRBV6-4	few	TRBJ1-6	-	TGTGCCAGCAGTGAGGTCGCGGCAGCTAATTCACCCCTCCACTTT	CASSEVAAANSPLHF
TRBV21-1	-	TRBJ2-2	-	TGTGCCAATAAACTATCGACCGGCCCCGGGGAGCTGTTTTTT	CANKLSTGPGELFF
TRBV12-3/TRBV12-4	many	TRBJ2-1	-	TGTGCCAGCAGATTAGTATCGGTGTACAATGAGCAGTTCTTC	CASRLVSVYNEQFF
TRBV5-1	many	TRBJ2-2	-	TGCGCCAGCAGCCCCCTCCCAGGGGGGGAGCTGTTTTTT	CASSPLPGGELFF
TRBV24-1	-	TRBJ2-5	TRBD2	TGTGCCATCGGGCCTGCCCCGGGACTAGCGGAAGAGACCCAGTACTTC	CAIGPAPGLAEETQYF
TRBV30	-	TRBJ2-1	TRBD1	TGTGCCTGGAGTTCGGGACAGGTTGAGCAGTTCTTC	CAWSSGQVEQFF
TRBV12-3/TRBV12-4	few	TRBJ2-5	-	TGTGCCAGCAGTTTTACAGCGGGAGAGACCCAGTACTTC	CASSFTAGETQYF
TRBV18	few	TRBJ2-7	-	TGTGCCAGCTCACCAACTTACTTAGGCGTTTACGAGCAGTACTTC	CASSPTYLGVYEQYF
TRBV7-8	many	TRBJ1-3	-	TGTGCCAGCAGCTTAGAGGGGGTACCCAAGGGGGGAAACACCATATATTTT	CASSLEGVPKGGNTIYF
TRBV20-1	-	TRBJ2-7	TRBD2	TGCAGTGCAGCGGGACTAGCGGGAGCCTCCTACGAGCAGTACTTC	CSAAGLAGASYEQYF
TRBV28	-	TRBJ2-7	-	TGTGCCAGCAGTTCATTGGATTGGGATTCCTACGAGCAGTACTTC	CASSSLDWDSYEQYF
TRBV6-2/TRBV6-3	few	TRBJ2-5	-	TGTGCCAGCAGTTTTCGGGACACGGGGTACCAAGAGACCCAGTACTTC	CASSFRDTGYQETQYF
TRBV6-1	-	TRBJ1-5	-	TGTGCCAGCAGTGAACTGAGGGTTAGTCAGCCCCAGCATTTT	CASSELRVSQPQHF
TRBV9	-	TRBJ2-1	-	TGTGCCAGCAGCGTAGGGGCTGGGGGGAACGCCTACAATGAGCAGTTCTTC	CASSVGAGGNAYNEQFF
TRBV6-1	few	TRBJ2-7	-	TGTGCCAGCAGACTAGGGGTAACCTACGAGCAGTACTTC	CASRLGVTYEQYF
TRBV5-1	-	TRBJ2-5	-	TGCGCCAGCAGCTTGGACTCAGGGCCAGAGACCCAGTACTTC	CASSLDSGPETQYF
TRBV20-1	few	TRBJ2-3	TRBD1	TGCAGTGCGACCGACAGGGGGCTTTTGTATACGCAGTATTTT	CSATDRGLLYTQYF
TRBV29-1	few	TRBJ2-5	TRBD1	TGCAGCGTTGAAGGAGGGTGGGGACAGCCCCGGCCGGAGACCCAGTACTTC	CSVEGGWGQPRPETQYF
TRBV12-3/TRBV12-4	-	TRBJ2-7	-	TGTGCCAGCAGTTCTGGACTGGAGGTCTACGAGCAGTACTTC	CASSSGLEVYEQYF
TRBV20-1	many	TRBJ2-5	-	TGCAGTGCCCCGGTTGGTTGGCGAGGGACCCAGTACTTC	CSAPVGWRGTQYF
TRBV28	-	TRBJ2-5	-	TGTGCCAGCAGACTCCTTAGGGGCTTTTCGACTCAAGAGACCCAGTACTTC	CASRLLRGFSTQETQYF
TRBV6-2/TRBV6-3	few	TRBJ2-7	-	TGTGCCAGCAGTTACTTGAACGGGGGGCACAACTCCTACGAGCAGTACTTC	CASSYLNGGHNSYEQYF
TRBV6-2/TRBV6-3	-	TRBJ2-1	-	TGTGCCCTTGGACAGTACAATGAGCAGTTCTTC	CALGQYNEQFF
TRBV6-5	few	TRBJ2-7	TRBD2	TGTGCCAGCAGTTTGGGCCCGGGAGGCTACGAGCAGTACTTC	CASSLGPGGYEQYF